A selection of T cell receptor beta chains follows, all from one sample in a study of technical replicates of blood from several donors. The table came from immunoSEQ multiplex PCR; TCRdb's copy has only in-frame clones and leaves some out. The table has fewer than 85,000 clones, 90% seen once; the top ten hold 4.7%. Material: PBMCs. The receptors were gathered from a human donor in good health. Some clones in this sample may be carry-over from other donors' samples. CDR3s leave out the opening cysteine and the closing phenylalanine or tryptophan. Fields, in order: V gene, J gene, CDR3 length, CDR3 protein.

V gene: TRBV7-3
J gene: TRBJ2-7
CDR3 length: 11
CDR3 protein: ASSLGVGREQY

V gene: TRBV11-2
J gene: TRBJ2-2
CDR3 length: 17
CDR3 protein: ASSLDTLAGGPWNGELF

V gene: TRBV11-2
J gene: TRBJ1-2
CDR3 length: 12
CDR3 protein: ASSLKEGSVGYT

V gene: TRBV10-1
J gene: TRBJ2-5
CDR3 length: 11
CDR3 protein: ARNYRGPETQY

V gene: TRBV4-1
J gene: TRBJ2-2
CDR3 length: 15
CDR3 protein: ASSQGPSGRAVGELF

V gene: TRBV10-2
J gene: TRBJ2-7
CDR3 length: 13
CDR3 protein: ASTELGPVSYEQY

V gene: TRBV29-1
J gene: TRBJ2-3
CDR3 length: 15
CDR3 protein: SVVNLPGQGVSDTQY

V gene: TRBV2
J gene: TRBJ2-6
CDR3 length: 13
CDR3 protein: ASRRQGTGANVLT

V gene: TRBV4-3
J gene: TRBJ2-3
CDR3 length: 14
CDR3 protein: ASSPKRERSTDTQY

V gene: TRBV15
J gene: TRBJ1-3
CDR3 length: 13
CDR3 protein: ATSRDGGSGNTIY

V gene: TRBV4-1
J gene: TRBJ2-3
CDR3 length: 13
CDR3 protein: ASRKGTGAPDTQY

V gene: TRBV5-1
J gene: TRBJ2-3
CDR3 length: 11
CDR3 protein: ASSLAGTDTQY

V gene: TRBV7-8
J gene: TRBJ1-2
CDR3 length: 12
CDR3 protein: ASSSPGGGYGYT

V gene: TRBV7-2
J gene: TRBJ2-1
CDR3 length: 13
CDR3 protein: ASSPRVARRGEQF

V gene: TRBV19
J gene: TRBJ2-3
CDR3 length: 13
CDR3 protein: ASSRGQGGPDTQY

V gene: TRBV5-1
J gene: TRBJ2-7
CDR3 length: 12
CDR3 protein: ASSKGASSYEQY

V gene: TRBV29-1
J gene: TRBJ2-1
CDR3 length: 12
CDR3 protein: SSTGTRGGNEQF

V gene: TRBV7-2
J gene: TRBJ1-4
CDR3 length: 11
CDR3 protein: ASSLAGRGKLF

V gene: TRBV6-5
J gene: TRBJ1-2
CDR3 length: 13
CDR3 protein: ASSYAGGANYGYT

V gene: TRBV21-1
J gene: TRBJ1-5
CDR3 length: 16
CDR3 protein: ASSKKQQAPEGNQPQH

V gene: TRBV12-5
J gene: TRBJ1-5
CDR3 length: 16
CDR3 protein: ASGLLYGRTGGDQPQH

V gene: TRBV2
J gene: TRBJ2-1
CDR3 length: 12
CDR3 protein: ASRDRGPYNEQF

V gene: TRBV12-2
J gene: TRBJ2-7
CDR3 length: 13
CDR3 protein: ASRLGLGVSYEQY

V gene: TRBV7-9
J gene: TRBJ1-4
CDR3 length: 12
CDR3 protein: ASSFSATNEKLF

V gene: TRBV5-1
J gene: TRBJ2-7
CDR3 length: 13
CDR3 protein: ASSQTSGSSYEQY

V gene: TRBV11-3
J gene: TRBJ1-1
CDR3 length: 11
CDR3 protein: ASSLAQATEAF

V gene: TRBV30
J gene: TRBJ1-2
CDR3 length: 10
CDR3 protein: AWSVTGAGYT

V gene: TRBV18
J gene: TRBJ2-1
CDR3 length: 13
CDR3 protein: ASSPTGAPLVEQF

V gene: TRBV5-1
J gene: TRBJ1-2
CDR3 length: 14
CDR3 protein: ASSLALGQGNYGYT

V gene: TRBV7-3
J gene: TRBJ2-1
CDR3 length: 14
CDR3 protein: ASSLQGAMGHTEQF

V gene: TRBV6-6
J gene: TRBJ2-1
CDR3 length: 14
CDR3 protein: ASSYRAGGSGNEQF

V gene: TRBV27
J gene: TRBJ2-3
CDR3 length: 13
CDR3 protein: ASSPGTASTDTQY

V gene: TRBV7-2
J gene: TRBJ1-6
CDR3 length: 13
CDR3 protein: ASSKLQADNSPLH

V gene: TRBV2
J gene: TRBJ2-1
CDR3 length: 13
CDR3 protein: ASSQDRGSWNEQF

V gene: TRBV2
J gene: TRBJ2-7
CDR3 length: 11
CDR3 protein: ASAPRQSYEQY

V gene: TRBV6-5
J gene: TRBJ2-5
CDR3 length: 12
CDR3 protein: ASSYGQGMKTQY

V gene: TRBV14
J gene: TRBJ2-7
CDR3 length: 13
CDR3 protein: ASSQVGRNSYEQY

V gene: TRBV9
J gene: TRBJ2-3
CDR3 length: 13
CDR3 protein: ASSQPGQGSDTQY

V gene: TRBV25-1
J gene: TRBJ1-1
CDR3 length: 11
CDR3 protein: ATVNTANTEAF

V gene: TRBV19
J gene: TRBJ1-3
CDR3 length: 13
CDR3 protein: ASSSGQSSGNTIY